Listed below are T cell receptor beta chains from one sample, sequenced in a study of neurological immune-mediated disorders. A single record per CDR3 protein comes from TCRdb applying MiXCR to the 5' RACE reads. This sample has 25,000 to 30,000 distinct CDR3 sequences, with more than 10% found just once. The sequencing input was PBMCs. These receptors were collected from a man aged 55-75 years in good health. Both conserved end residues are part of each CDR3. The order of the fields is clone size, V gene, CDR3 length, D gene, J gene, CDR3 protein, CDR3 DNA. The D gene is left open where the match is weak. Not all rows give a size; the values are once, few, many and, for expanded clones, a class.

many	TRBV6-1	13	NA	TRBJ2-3	CASSGKNTDTQYF	TGTGCCAGCAGCGGCAAAAACACAGATACGCAGTATTTT
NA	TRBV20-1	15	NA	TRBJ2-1	CSADGWWTSYNEQFF	TGCAGTGCTGACGGCTGGTGGACCTCCTACAATGAGCAGTTCTTC
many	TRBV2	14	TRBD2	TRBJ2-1	CASSAAGGQTEQFF	TGTGCCAGCAGTGCGGCGGGAGGGCAAACTGAGCAGTTCTTC
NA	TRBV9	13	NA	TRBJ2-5	CTSRVGLQETQYF	TGTACCAGCAGAGTAGGACTACAAGAGACCCAGTACTTC
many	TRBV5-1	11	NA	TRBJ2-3	CASSLDDTQYF	TGCGCCAGCAGCTTAGATGATACGCAGTATTTT
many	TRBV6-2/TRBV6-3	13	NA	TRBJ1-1	CASSYRATTEAFF	TGTGCCAGCAGTTACAGGGCAACGACTGAAGCTTTCTTT
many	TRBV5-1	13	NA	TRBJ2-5	CASSFGGRETQYF	TGCGCCAGCAGCTTTGGAGGGCGGGAGACCCAGTACTTC
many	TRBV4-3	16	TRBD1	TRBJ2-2	CASSQVWDRGTGELFF	TGCGCCAGCAGCCAAGTTTGGGACAGGGGCACCGGGGAGCTGTTTTTT
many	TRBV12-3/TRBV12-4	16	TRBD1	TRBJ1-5	CASSFEGARGNQPQHF	TGTGCCAGCAGTTTCGAGGGGGCGAGGGGCAATCAGCCCCAGCATTTT
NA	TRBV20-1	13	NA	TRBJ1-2	CSSREQKTLGYTF	TGTAGTTCTAGAGAACAGAAAACTCTGGGCTACACCTTC
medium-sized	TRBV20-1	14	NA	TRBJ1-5	CSARIGGSNQPQHF	TGCAGTGCTAGGATAGGGGGGAGCAATCAGCCCCAGCATTTT
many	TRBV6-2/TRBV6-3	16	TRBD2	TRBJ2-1	CASSYSRVAGANEQFF	TGTGCCAGCAGTTACTCCCGAGTAGCGGGAGCCAATGAGCAGTTCTTC
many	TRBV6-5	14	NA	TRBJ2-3	CASRRLGAGDTQYF	TGTGCCAGCAGAAGACTAGGCGCCGGAGATACGCAGTATTTT
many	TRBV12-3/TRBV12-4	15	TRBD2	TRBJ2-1	CASSDTGGAYNEQFF	TGTGCCAGCAGTGATACGGGGGGGGCCTACAATGAGCAGTTCTTC
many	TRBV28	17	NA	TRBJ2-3	CASSFWSGNQGTDTQYF	TGTGCCAGCAGTTTCTGGTCCGGCAATCAAGGCACAGATACGCAGTATTTT
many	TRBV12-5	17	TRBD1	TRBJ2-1	CASGPTTDRALYNEQFF	TGTGCTAGTGGCCCAACAACAGACAGGGCTCTATACAATGAGCAGTTCTTC
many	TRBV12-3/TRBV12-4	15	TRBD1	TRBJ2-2	CASSPGQGIQGELFF	TGTGCCAGCAGTCCGGGACAGGGGATTCAAGGGGAGCTGTTTTTT
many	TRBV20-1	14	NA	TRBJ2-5	CSALAEGYQETQYF	TGCAGTGCTTTAGCGGAGGGGTACCAAGAGACCCAGTACTTC
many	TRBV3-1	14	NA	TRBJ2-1	CASSQGTAYNEQFF	TGTGCCAGCAGCCAAGGGACAGCCTACAATGAGCAGTTCTTC
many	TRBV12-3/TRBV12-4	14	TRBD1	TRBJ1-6	CASSQQGGRSPLHF	TGTGCCAGCAGTCAACAGGGGGGACGTTCACCCCTCCACTTT
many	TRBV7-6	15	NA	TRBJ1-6	CASSPKSSYNSPLHF	TGTGCCAGCAGCCCGAAAAGCTCCTATAATTCACCCCTCCACTTT
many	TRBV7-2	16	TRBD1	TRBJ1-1	CASSASTGSLNTEAFF	TGTGCCAGCAGCGCCTCGACAGGGAGTCTTAACACTGAAGCTTTCTTT
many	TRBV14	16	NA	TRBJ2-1	CASSQVWEERGAEQFF	TGTGCCAGCAGCCAAGTATGGGAAGAACGGGGAGCTGAGCAGTTCTTC
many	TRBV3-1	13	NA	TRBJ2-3	CASSQEPGDTQYF	TGTGCCAGCAGCCAAGAGCCGGGCGATACGCAGTATTTT
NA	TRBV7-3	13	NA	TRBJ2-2	CASSPQNTGDLFF	TGTGCCAGCAGCCCACAGAATACCGGGGATCTGTTTTTT
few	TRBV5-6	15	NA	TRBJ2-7	CASSFGPSSSYEQYF	TGTGCCAGCAGCTTCGGACCGTCGAGCTCCTACGAGCAGTACTTC
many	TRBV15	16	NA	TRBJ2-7	CATSRDGGAASYEQYF	TGTGCCACCAGCAGAGATGGCGGGGCCGCTTCCTACGAGCAGTACTTC
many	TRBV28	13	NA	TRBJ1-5	CASRSSRNQPQHF	TGTGCCAGCAGGTCATCCCGAAACCAGCCCCAGCATTTT
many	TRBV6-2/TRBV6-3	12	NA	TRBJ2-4	CASSDRGDIQYF	TGTGCCAGCAGTGACCGGGGAGACATTCAGTACTTC
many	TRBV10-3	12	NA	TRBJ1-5	CAISDPNQPQHF	TGTGCCATCAGTGACCCGAATCAGCCCCAGCATTTT
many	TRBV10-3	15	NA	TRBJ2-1	CAISDGAGLKEEQFF	TGTGCCATCAGTGATGGGGCAGGGCTAAAGGAAGAGCAGTTCTTC
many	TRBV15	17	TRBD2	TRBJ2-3	CATSRSTGLAATDTQYF	TGTGCCACCAGCAGATCAACAGGACTAGCGGCCACAGATACGCAGTATTTT
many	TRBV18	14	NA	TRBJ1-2	CASSPGGVGPGYTF	TGTGCCAGCTCCCCCGGCGGGGTCGGGCCTGGCTACACCTTC
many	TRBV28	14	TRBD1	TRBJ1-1	CASREDRGGTEAFF	TGTGCCAGCAGGGAAGACAGGGGCGGGACTGAAGCTTTCTTT
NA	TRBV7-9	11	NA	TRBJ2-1	CASSPDNEQFF	TGTGCCAGCAGCCCCGACAATGAGCAGTTCTTC
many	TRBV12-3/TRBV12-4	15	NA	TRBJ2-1	CASSFGGGTYNEQFF	TGTGCCAGCAGTTTTGGGGGAGGAACCTACAATGAGCAGTTCTTC
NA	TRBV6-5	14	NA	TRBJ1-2	CASSYLGGTQGYTF	TGTGCCAGCAGTTACTTAGGGGGAACGCAGGGCTACACCTTC
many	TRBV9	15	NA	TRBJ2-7	CASSVGSRPSYEQYF	TGTGCCAGCAGCGTAGGGAGTCGACCCTCCTACGAGCAGTACTTC
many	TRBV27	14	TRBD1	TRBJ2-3	CASSPGQNTDTQYF	TGTGCCAGCAGTCCGGGACAGAACACAGATACGCAGTATTTT